This T cell receptor beta chain appears in the sequencing data of a study of T cells in Graves' hyperthyroidism and ophthalmopathy (dated by TCRdb to about 2019). About the full investigation: Peripheral blood was sampled at the time of initial diagnosis, prior to any treatment. The paper reports TCR Vbeta CDR3 sequencing of approximately 130 peripheral blood samples: 40 to 45 ophthalmopathy, over 70 hyperthyroidism and around 17 progressor patients. After sampling, hyperthyroidism patients received methimazole starting at 30 mg daily, and ophthalmopathy patients received high-dose intravenous methylprednisolone. For training and testing, the approximately 92 patients in the discovery cohort were randomly divided in a 7:3 ratio. A discovery cohort of roughly 100 patients, roughly 43 with Graves' ophthalmopathy and approximately 55 with stable Graves' hyperthyroidism, was used to find distinguishing TCR V-J signatures. Whether ophthalmopathy could be predicted prospectively was tested in an independent validation cohort made up of under 20 hyperthyroidism patients plus 17 patients who later progressed to ophthalmopathy. In about 6 Graves' hyperthyroidism patients, the study also compared T-cell repertoires from thyroid tissue with T-cell repertoires from blood. The full study reports these points: Most expanded thyroid clonotypes (frequency above 0.001) were also detected in blood, a finding suggesting that blood repertoires may reflect thyroid immune responses. No statistical method was used to fix the sample size in advance, and group allocation was not hidden from the investigators. In validation, progression to ophthalmopathy was predicted by the model with nearly 71% sensitivity and just over 72% specificity, a median of about 6.8 months before onset. A 13 V-J signature model separated ophthalmopathy from stable hyperthyroidism, with roughly 88% sensitivity and roughly 84% specificity in cross-validation and 80%/75% in testing.

A patient counted as having stable Graves' hyperthyroidism if no progression to ophthalmopathy occurred over 18 months of follow-up. Hyperthyroidism patients were newly diagnosed, had a disease duration of under 2 months, and were aged 18 to 65 years. Any patient with an uncontrolled infection, another autoimmune disease, pregnancy or lactation was excluded. Diagnoses relied on clinical symptoms, serum thyroxine and TRAb, thyroid ultrasound and orbital computed tomography. PBMCs were isolated from approximately 10 ml of fresh peripheral blood by Ficoll-Paque density gradient centrifugation. Total RNA was extracted with Trizol reagent, and quality was checked on an Agilent 2100 Bioanalyzer. Comments on this clonotype: Its antigen is not yet known. Base qualities are missing; no much larger clone stands one base away.

Amplification of TCR beta CDR3 regions was carried out from RNA transcripts. The first round of RT-PCR for the TCR CDR3 was performed with the HTBI primer set and the Qiagen OneStep RT-PCR kit. The libraries were constructed in a second round of multiplex PCR and then size-selected and purified. Sequencing of the libraries was done on an Illumina HiSeq2000 using paired-end 100 bp reads. In the paper's pipeline: SOAPnuke was used to process the raw data, with reads discarded if the reads contained adapters or uncalled bases, had a mean Phred below 15, or lacked an exact constant-primer or identifier match. COPE v1.2.5 was used to merge the high-quality paired reads, and each unique nucleotide sequence was defined as a clonotype. Clonotypes were aligned to IMGT TRBV, TRBD and TRBJ reference segments using MiTCR v1.1. Analysis was restricted to V-J combinations with a frequency above 0.0001, which covered 99.2% of repertoires. A TCS score was defined as the ratio of F50 (clonal expansion) to E x V (chaos), with BLOSUM62-based TCRdist applied between CDR3 peptides within each V-J. Welch's t-statistics and random forest reduced some 510 V-J features to 10 to 15, which were used in a naive Bayes classifier (R e1071). Thyroid-blood repertoire similarity was quantified with the Morisita-Horn index. TCRdb reanalyzed the raw reads on its own, using fastp at Q25 for trimming and MiXCR for clone calling, and kept in-frame beta chains. Merged by CDR3 protein, the rows form single entries marked with the most common genes and DNA. TCRdb's processing, not the authors' own work, is the source of the V and J calls. The sample table contains hundreds of thousands of distinct CDR3 sequences; only one count was recorded for roughly 40% of them. Clones ranked in the top ten supply approximately 10% of the sample.

This clonotype was obtained from a man between 18 and 35 years old with Graves' hyperthyroidism. Source material: blood.

The CDR3 corresponds to CSTTLSGNTIYF. The DNA sequence is TGCAGTACTACCCTTAGTGGAAACACCATATATTTT. The chain joins TRBV20-1 to TRBJ1-3; the D gene remains uncertain. The germline V gene (reference sequence) supplies CDR1 DFQATT and CDR2 SNEGSKA. The CDR3 spans 12 residues, from the cysteine through the phenylalanine. The only DNA kept is the CDR3, 36 bases in frame from the first base. Cut back by 8 bases and 3 bases, the V and J ends lie 11 bases apart.